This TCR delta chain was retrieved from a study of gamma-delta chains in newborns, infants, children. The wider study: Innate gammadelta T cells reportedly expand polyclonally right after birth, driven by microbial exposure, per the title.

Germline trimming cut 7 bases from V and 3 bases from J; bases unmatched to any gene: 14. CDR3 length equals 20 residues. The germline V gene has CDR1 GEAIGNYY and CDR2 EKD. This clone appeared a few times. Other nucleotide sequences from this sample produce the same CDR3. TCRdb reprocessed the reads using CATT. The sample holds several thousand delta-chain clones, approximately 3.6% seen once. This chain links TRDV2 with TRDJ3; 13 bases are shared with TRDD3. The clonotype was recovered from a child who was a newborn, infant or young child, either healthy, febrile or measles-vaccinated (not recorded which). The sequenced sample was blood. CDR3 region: CACDPVLGDTRDWDTRQMFF. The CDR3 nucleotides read TGTGCCTGCGACCCTGTACTGGGGGATACGCGTGACTGGGACACCCGACAGATGTTTTTC.